The rows below give T cell receptor beta chains drawn from one sample of a study of T cells in Graves' hyperthyroidism and ophthalmopathy. TCRdb independently ran MiXCR on the multiplex PCR reads; one entry per CDR3 protein. Of 96,000 or so distinct CDR3 sequences in the sample, under 65% were seen once. Sequenced input: blood. All receptors come from a middle-aged woman with Graves' hyperthyroidism. Both conserved end residues are part of each CDR3. The D gene is left open where the match is weak. Size is stated for part of the rows, as once, few or many counts, or as a class when the clone is expanded.

13 | TRBJ2-3 | TRBV10-3 | . | TRBD2 | CAIRGTTPDTQYF | TGTGCCATCAGGGGGACTACCCCAGATACGCAGTATTTT
14 | TRBJ2-7 | TRBV11-3 | . | TRBD2 | CASSYGLAPYEQYF | TGTGCCAGCAGTTACGGACTAGCGCCCTACGAGCAGTACTTC
13 | TRBJ1-5 | TRBV4-1 | many | TRBD1 | CASRQGESQPQHF | TGCGCCAGCAGGCAGGGGGAAAGCCAGCCCCAGCATTTT
14 | TRBJ1-5 | TRBV5-1 | few | . | CASSLGQSNQPQHF | TGCGCCAGCAGCTTAGGACAAAGCAATCAGCCCCAGCATTTT
14 | TRBJ1-2 | TRBV7-2 | many | . | CASSPLDRLYGYTF | TGTGCCAGCAGCCCTTTAGACAGGCTCTATGGCTACACCTTC
15 | TRBJ2-3 | TRBV12-3/TRBV12-4 | . | . | CASSSDPRFVDTQYF | TGTGCCAGCAGTTCGGACCCCCGGTTCGTCGATACGCAGTATTTT
16 | TRBJ2-7 | TRBV25-1 | . | . | CACSARNRANSYEQYF | .
15 | TRBJ2-7 | TRBV2 | . | . | CASIPTGDRDYEQYF | TGTGCCAGCATTCCTACGGGGGACAGAGACTACGAGCAGTACTTC
14 | TRBJ1-2 | TRBV15 | many | . | CATSREKGGYGYTF | TGTGCCACCAGCAGAGAAAAGGGCGGCTATGGCTACACCTTC
14 | TRBJ2-2 | TRBV3-1 | . | . | CASSQDGPGRELFF | TGTGCCAGCAGCCAAGATGGACCGGGGAGGGAGCTGTTTTTT
18 | TRBJ2-2 | TRBV5-1 | many | . | CASSLLGPTGLGTGELFF | TGCGCCAGCAGCTTGCTGGGGCCGACGGGGCTGGGCACCGGGGAGCTGTTTTTT
13 | TRBJ1-5 | TRBV7-2 | few | . | CASSLGGYQPQHF | TGTGCCAGCAGCTTAGGGGGATATCAGCCCCAGCATTTT
16 | TRBJ1-4 | TRBV7-2 | many | TRBD1 | CASSLFPTGVTEKLFF | TGTGCCAGCAGCTTATTCCCGACAGGGGTCACCGAAAAACTGTTTTTT
15 | TRBJ2-3 | TRBV7-9 | few | . | CASSDPTTRTDTQYF | TGTGCCAGCAGCGACCCAACAACACGGACAGATACGCAGTATTTT
16 | TRBJ2-5 | TRBV15 | once | TRBD2 | CATSSLAGGSQETQYF | TGTGCCACCAGCAGCTTAGCGGGCGGCTCCCAAGAGACCCAGTACTTC
15 | TRBJ2-7 | TRBV5-5 | many | . | CASSLVSGRPYEQYF | TGTGCCAGCAGCTTGGTCTCAGGGAGGCCCTACGAGCAGTACTTC
12 | TRBJ1-4 | TRBV2 | . | TRBD1 | CAARDRGEKLFF | TGTGCCGCCCGGGACAGGGGGGAAAAACTGTTTTTT
12 | TRBJ1-1 | TRBV25-1 | . | . | CACGRGGTEAFF | TGTGCCTGCGGCCGGGGAGGAACAGAAGCTTTCTTT
11 | TRBJ1-6 | TRBV29-1 | . | TRBD1 | CSLTRGSPLHF | TGCAGCTTGACCAGGGGGTCACCCCTCCACTTT
14 | TRBJ2-2 | TRBV19 | many | . | CASRAMNPSGELFF | TGTGCCAGTAGGGCCATGAATCCTTCCGGGGAGCTGTTTTTT
15 | TRBJ1-6 | TRBV5-1 | . | . | CASSLALAPGSPLHF | TGCGCCAGCAGCTTGGCCTTGGCTCCGGGGTCACCCCTCCACTTT
14 | TRBJ2-5 | TRBV20-1 | . | TRBD1 | CSARVSGGQETQYF | TGCAGTGCTAGGGTATCAGGGGGCCAAGAGACCCAGTACTTC
16 | TRBJ1-4 | TRBV19 | . | . | CASRGGARGLNEKLFF | TGTGCCAGCCGCGGGGGGGCCAGGGGCCTTAATGAAAAACTGTTTTTT
17 | TRBJ1-5 | TRBV29-1 | . | TRBD1 | CSANPGTGEGSNQPQHF | TGCAGTGCTAACCCCGGGACAGGGGAGGGGAGCAATCAGCCCCAGCACTTT
16 | TRBJ1-3 | TRBV7-7 | many | . | CASPSGTPSSGNTIYF | TGTGCCAGCCCTTCCGGTACACCGAGCTCTGGAAACACCATATATTTT
14 | TRBJ1-6 | TRBV6-5 | many | . | CASSTGTNNSPLHF | TGTGCCAGCAGTACGGGCACGAATAATTCACCCCTCCACTTT
15 | TRBJ2-2 | TRBV7-9 | many | . | CASSLGALNTGELFF | TGTGCCAGCAGCTTAGGGGCACTGAACACCGGGGAGCTGTTTTTT
15 | TRBJ1-6 | TRBV10-3 | . | . | CAISGKSGDSSPLHF | TGTGCCATCAGTGGCAAGTCAGGGGATAGCTCACCCCTCCACTTT
14 | TRBJ2-3 | TRBV20-1 | few | . | CSALYSGSTDTQYF | TGCAGTGCGCTTTATTCGGGGTCCACAGATACGCAGTATTTT
16 | TRBJ1-2 | TRBV15 | . | TRBD1 | CARPQAVGQGVDGYTF | TGTGCTAGACCACAGGCGGTTGGACAGGGCGTCGATGGCTACACCTTC
11 | TRBJ2-3 | TRBV20-1 | . | . | CSAPGTDTQYF | TGCAGTGCTCCCGGGACAGATACGCAGTATTTT
15 | TRBJ1-2 | TRBV2 | . | . | CASSPLGGRNVGYTF | TGTGCCAGCAGTCCCCTCGGGGGGAGAAATGTGGGCTACACCTTC
13 | TRBJ2-6 | TRBV13 | many | . | CASTRSGANVLTF | TGTGCCAGCACGCGATCTGGGGCCAACGTCCTGACTTTC
15 | TRBJ1-2 | TRBV28 | many | TRBD1 | CASSPPRDRGRGYTF | TGTGCCAGCAGTCCCCCCCGGGACAGGGGGCGAGGCTACACCTTC
16 | TRBJ1-4 | TRBV28 | many | . | CASSLRTFRGPGKLFF | TGTGCCAGCAGTTTGAGGACGTTTCGGGGGCCCGGAAAACTGTTTTTT
12 | TRBJ2-7 | TRBV7-2 | . | . | CASSPTGTVQYF | TGTGCCAGCAGCCCGACAGGCACGGTGCAGTACTTC
15 | TRBJ1-1 | TRBV7-6 | many | TRBD1 | CASSLGQGVYTEAFF | TGTGCCAGCAGCCTGGGACAGGGGGTATACACTGAAGCTTTCTTT
12 | TRBJ2-7 | TRBV12-3/TRBV12-4 | many | . | CASSFAGLEQYF | TGTGCCAGCAGTTTCGCCGGGCTGGAGCAGTACTTC
13 | TRBJ2-5 | TRBV5-1 | . | . | CASGFGARGTQYF | TGCGCCAGCGGTTTCGGTGCACGGGGGACCCAGTACTTC
22 | TRBJ2-5 | TRBV6-5 | . | . | CASSYSLNTEAFFGLAARTQYF | .
13 | TRBJ2-7 | TRBV20-1 | . | TRBD2 | CSTSGSHFYEQYF | TGCAGCACTAGCGGGAGTCACTTTTACGAGCAGTACTTC
15 | TRBJ1-4 | TRBV15 | once | TRBD1 | CATSSQTGRHEKLFF | TGTGCCACCAGCAGCCAGACAGGGCGGCATGAAAAACTGTTTTTT
14 | TRBJ2-7 | TRBV29-1 | few | TRBD1 | CSVERGQGAYEQYF | TGCAGCGTTGAGCGAGGACAGGGGGCCTACGAGCAGTACTTC
14 | TRBJ2-7 | TRBV5-1 | many | . | CASSLGQYSYEQYF | TGCGCCAGCAGCTTGGGACAGTACTCCTACGAGCAGTACTTC
14 | TRBJ2-7 | TRBV20-1 | . | . | CSASPHDEWAEQYF | TGCAGTGCTAGCCCGCACGATGAATGGGCCGAGCAGTACTTC
14 | TRBJ2-7 | TRBV4-1 | . | TRBD1 | CASSQDGTAYEQYF | TGCGCCAGCAGCCAAGATGGGACAGCCTACGAGCAGTACTTC
14 | TRBJ1-3 | TRBV20-1 | . | . | CSARVPDSGNTIYF | TGCAGTGCTAGAGTTCCGGACTCTGGAAACACCATATATTTT
16 | TRBJ1-1 | TRBV7-2 | many | . | CASSFTSTGRGAETFF | TGTGCCAGCAGCTTTACTTCGACAGGAAGGGGTGCTGAAACTTTCTTT
13 | TRBJ2-5 | TRBV7-8 | . | . | CASSLGRAETQYF | TGTGCCAGCAGCTTAGGGAGGGCCGAGACCCAGTACTTC